The 13 T cell receptor beta chains below come from one sample, sequenced in a study of Ad26.COV2.S vaccination and SARS-CoV-2 variants. TCRdb keeps only in-frame clones here, not all; method: immunoSEQ multiplex PCR. The table lists around 450,000 clones, 85% to 90% of them singletons. Treatment given: some 19 received Ad26.COV2.S at low or high dose, single or two shots; 5 received placebo; per-sample allocation not given. Specimens were obtained on day 63 following the first vaccine or placebo injection. Sequencing was performed on peripheral blood, taken in a trial of Ad26.COV2.S vaccine versus placebo. Receptor source: a person between 18 and 59 years old who received the Ad26.COV2.S COVID-19 vaccine or a placebo.

V and J are TRBV28 and TRBJ1-1, with 8 nucleotides matching TRBD1. Germline CDR1 is MDHEN and CDR2 is SYDVKM. CDR3 length: 13 residues. Losses at the gene ends were 4 bases for V and 6 bases for J; bases not matched to a gene: 4. Written as DNA, the CDR3 is TGTGCCAGCAGTTCGCGGACAGGGCCTGAAGCTTTCTTT. Protein product: CASSSRTGPEAFF.

The rearrangement links TRBV3-1 (or the pseudogene TRBV3-2) to TRBJ1-5, with D uncertain. CDR3 length equals 14 residues. Germline values: CDR1 LGHDT, CDR2 YNNKEL (reference sequence). V was shortened by 3 bases and J by 0 bases, with 6 bases between the two germline ends. The CDR3 reads CASSHPHSNQPQHF. The CDR3 region has the DNA TGTGCCAGCAGCCACCCTCATAGCAATCAGCCCCAGCATTTT.

The chain employs TRBV30 and TRBJ1-4, with 11 nucleotides matching TRBD1. CDR3 length equals 13 residues. With 0 bases clipped from V and 13 bases from J, the junction kept 4 bases outside the gene matches. Germline V gene data show CDR1 as GTSNPN and CDR2 as SVGIG (reference sequence). CDR3 amino acids: CAWSVLGQGALFF. CDR3 DNA sequence: TGTGCCTGGAGTGTATTAGGACAGGGGGCACTGTTTTTT. Together with reference TRBV30 and TRBJ1-4, the CDR3 gives the full variable domain: SQTIHQWPATLVQPVGSPLSLECTVEGTSNPNLYWYRQAAGRGLQLLFYSVGIGQISSEVPQNLSASRPQDRQFILSSKKLLLSDSGFYLCAWSVLGQGALFFGSGTQLSVL.

This chain joins TRBV9 and TRBJ2-3, with D perhaps matching TRBD2 (5 bases). The CDR3 has 14 residues. CDR1 is SGDLS, CDR2 YYNGEE, per germline. Trimming shortened V by 4 bases and J by 3 bases, and 12 bases separated the two germline ends. The CDR3 bases are TGTGCCAGCAGCTTGTCGGACTTTACAGATACGCAGTATTTT. Amino acid sequence: CASSLSDFTDTQYF.

The rearrangement uses TRBV9 and TRBJ1-6; D gene uncertain. The V and J ends lost 4 bases and 9 bases respectively, with 11 bases between them. The CDR3 runs 13 residues. Germline V gives CDR1 SGDLS, CDR2 YYNGEE. The CDR3 DNA is TGTGCCAGCAGCCCGAAACCTGGTTCACCCCTCCACTTT. It is translated as CASSPKPGSPLHF.

This clone was seen only once. The rearrangement links TRBV7-3 to TRBJ2-1, with D possibly TRBD2 on 6 matching bases. Trimming shortened V by 5 bases and J by 6 bases, and 17 bases separated the two germline ends. The CDR3 spans 15 residues. Germline V gene data show CDR1 as SGHTA and CDR2 as FQGTGA. The CDR3 coding sequence is TGTGCCAGCAGCCGCGGTGCTTCTAGCGTCAATGAGCAGTTCTTC. Protein product: CASSRGASSVNEQFF.

The chain joins TRBV12-3 or TRBV12-4 to TRBJ2-3, with D hard to call. The ends were cut back, 1 base at V and 4 bases at J, with 3 bases in the middle. CDR3 size: 12 residues. Here the CDR3 reads CASSLVADTQYF. The CDR3 DNA follows: TGTGCCAGCAGTTTAGTAGCAGATACGCAGTATTTT.

The rearrangement uses TRBV21-1 and TRBJ2-2; the table calls TRBD2, which could not be checked here. TRBV21-1 is a pseudogene locus. This CDR3 is built from 15 residues. CDR3 sequence reads: CASSYPEEDTGELFF. The CDR3 DNA sequence: TGTGCCAGCAGCTACCCTGAAGAGGACACCGGGGAGCTGTTTTTT.

The chain employs TRBV28 and TRBJ2-5; no clear D. The length of the CDR3 is 14 residues. The germline CDR1 and CDR2 sequences are MDHEN and SYDVKM. Trimming took off 5 bases at V and 1 base at J, with 11 bases between the two ends. DNA of the CDR3: TGTGCCAGCAGTCCGGCCCTTCCCCAAGAGACCCAGTACTTC. Its protein product is CASSPALPQETQYF.

This clone has just one count. The rearrangement links TRBV7-8 to TRBJ1-5; D not certain. CDR1 and CDR2 (germline): SGHVS, FQNEAQ. CDR3 size: 15 residues. V was pared by 3 bases and J by 4 bases, with 13 bases between. In nucleotides, the CDR3 is TGTGCCAGCAGCTTCTACATAGGAGAGAATCAGCCCCAGCATTTT. Translation: CASSFYIGENQPQHF.

This clone was seen once. Different DNA sequences within this sample yield the same CDR3. The chain employs TRBV19 and TRBJ1-5; D ambiguous. Germline V gene lookup returns CDR1 LNHDA and CDR2 SQIVND (reference sequence). The ends were cut back, 1 base at V and 2 bases at J, with 0 bases in the middle. This CDR3 region has 12 residues. This CDR3 is CASSIGNQPQHF. Written as DNA, the CDR3 is TGTGCCAGTAGTATAGGCAATCAGCCCCAGCATTTT.

J is TRBJ2-4 and V is TRBV6-2 or TRBV6-3; D unclear. The CDR3 spans 14 residues. Germline-derived CDR1 and CDR2 are MNHEY and SVGEGT. Trimming cost V 2 bases and J 3 bases, with 8 bases left between them. CDR3 nucleotides: TGTGCCAGCAGTTACCTCTTGGACAAAAACATTCAGTACTTC. Translation: CASSYLLDKNIQYF.

The CDR3 loop reads CASSQYSGGSADTQYF. The CDR3 nucleotides are TGCGCCAGCAGCCAATATAGCGGGGGTTCAGCAGATACGCAGTATTTT. The chain links TRBV4-3 to TRBJ2-3; 9 bases align to TRBD2. Germline V gene lookup returns CDR1 LGHNA and CDR2 YSLEER. Unmatched junction bases numbered 7, after V lost 2 bases and J lost 4 bases. This CDR3 region has 16 residues.